Given below is one T cell receptor beta chain in context. Its specific antigen is unknown. No much larger clone exists at a distance of one base, and base qualities are not known. This record belongs to a study of blood T cell repertoires in COVID-19 (dated by TCRdb to 2020 to 2022). About the investigation overall: Collaborator samples came from the United States, Italy and Spain and covered acute and convalescent phases of COVID-19. The prospective study material was composed of cDNA or gDNA derived from T cells, B-cell-depleted T cells, or PBMCs. Subjects who had been exposed to COVID-19, were actively infected with it, or had recovered from it provided the deeply sampled blood TCRbeta repertoires that made up the dataset. A freely available public database, intended as a resource for researchers studying the immune response to SARS-CoV-2, is where the repertoires were released. The samples were drawn from two sources: the first 160 participants of the ongoing ImmuneRACE study, and 1,200 or so subjects contributed by 6 global collaborators. Sample metadata almost always included a de-identified subject ID, COVID-19 status, age in years and sex. Where available, HLA class I and class II types were taken from metadata supplied by the sample provider and were not determined by assay-based typing. Findings and caveats that apply to the study as a whole: Clinical and demographic metadata were provided uncurated, with the amount varying by source and participant.

TCRbeta CDR3 regions were amplified from genomic DNA by means of the immunoSEQ Assay, a bias-controlled multiplex PCR. Processing in the source paper ran as follows. Within the assay, amplification of reference gene primers was used to estimate how many nucleated cells each sample contained. To quantify the absolute abundance of each unique TCRbeta CDR3 rearrangement, sequence reads were collapsed and filtered. For each sample, productive Simpson clonality was calculated by taking the square root of Simpson's diversity index across productive rearrangements. TCRdb retrieved this table from immuneACCESS and kept in-frame rearrangements only. Not all clones are present; in checked studies, unresolved V genes account for under half, and no reason is known for the remainder. The V and J calls and clone size are taken from that table; D and trimming were inferred from the DNA. For this sample there are 180,000 or so clones; 70% to 90% appear just once. Around 1.2% of the sample rests with the top ten.

CDR1 and CDR2, looked up from the germline V gene (reference sequence), are MNHNY and SVGAGI. The germline V end is reduced by 2 bases and the J end by 6 bases; junction bases left unmatched: 6. The CDR3 contains 15 residues, cysteine and phenylalanine counted. Solely the CDR3 DNA is kept, with 45 bases framed from the first base. A second Seattle source provided samples from volunteer blood donors who had recovered from COVID-19. The collaborating institutions used their own protocols to collect whole blood in K2EDTA tubes. For TCRbeta analysis, collaborators shipped samples as frozen whole blood, isolated PBMCs, or DNA extracted from either of those sample types.

Recombination joined TRBV6-6 with TRBJ2-2; TRBD1 agrees with 7 junctional bases. The receptor's source is a man aged 55 to 69 who had recovered from COVID-19. Sequencing was done on a sample of peripheral blood. CDR3 region: CASSYPIQGAGELFF. The nucleotides read TGTGCCAGCAGTTACCCGATCCAGGGGGCCGGGGAGCTGTTTTTT.